This T cell receptor (beta chain) is from a study of vaccination and CD4 T cells after COVID-19. For this clonotype: What it recognizes is unknown.

The germline CDR1 and CDR2 sequences are KGHSH and LQKENI. J lost 2 bases, V lost 3 bases, and 5 bases had no gene match. The CDR3 contains 15 residues. Treatment reported: roughly 10-day PBMC culture with coronavirus spike peptide pools or control peptides (ViraFEST assay). The study sequenced cultured CD4+ T cell DNA using the Oncomine TCR Beta short-read assay. MiXCR, applied by TCRdb to the PCR reads, yields one record per CDR3 protein. Among 11,000 or so distinct CDR3 sequences listed, about 30% were seen once. The sample taken for sequencing was cultured CD4+ T cells from blood. This receptor was taken from a human donor with COVID-19. The rearrangement uses TRBV18 and TRBJ2-7, with TRBD1 identical over 9 bases. CDR3 residues: CASSPGQGPAYEQYF. The CDR3 DNA sequence: TGTGCCAGCTCACCCGGACAGGGGCCTGCCTACGAGCAGTACTTC.